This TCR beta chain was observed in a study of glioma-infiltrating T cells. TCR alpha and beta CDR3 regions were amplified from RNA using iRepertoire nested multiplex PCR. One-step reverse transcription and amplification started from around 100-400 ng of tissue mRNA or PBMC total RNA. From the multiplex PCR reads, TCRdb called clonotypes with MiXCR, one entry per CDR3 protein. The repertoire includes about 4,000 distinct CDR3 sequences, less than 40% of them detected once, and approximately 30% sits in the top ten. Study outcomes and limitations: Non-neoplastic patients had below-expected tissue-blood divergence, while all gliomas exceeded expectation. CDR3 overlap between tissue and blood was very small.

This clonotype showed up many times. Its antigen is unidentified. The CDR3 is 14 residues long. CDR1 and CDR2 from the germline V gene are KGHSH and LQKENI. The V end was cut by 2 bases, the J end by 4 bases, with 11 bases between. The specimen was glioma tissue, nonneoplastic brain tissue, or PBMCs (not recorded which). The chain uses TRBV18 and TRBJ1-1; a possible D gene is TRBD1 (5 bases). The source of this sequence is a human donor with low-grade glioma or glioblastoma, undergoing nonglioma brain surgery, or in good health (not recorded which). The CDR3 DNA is TGTGCCAGCTCACCAAACAGGAGGGGCACTGAAGCTTTCTTT. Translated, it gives CASSPNRRGTEAFF.